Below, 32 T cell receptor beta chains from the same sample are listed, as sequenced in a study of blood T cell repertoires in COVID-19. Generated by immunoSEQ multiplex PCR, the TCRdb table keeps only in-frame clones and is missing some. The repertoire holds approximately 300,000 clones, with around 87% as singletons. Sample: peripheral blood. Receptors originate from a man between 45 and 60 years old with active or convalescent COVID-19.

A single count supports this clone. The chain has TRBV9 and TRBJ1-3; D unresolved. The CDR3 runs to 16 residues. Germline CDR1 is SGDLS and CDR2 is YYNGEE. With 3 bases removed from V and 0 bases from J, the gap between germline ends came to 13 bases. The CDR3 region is CASSAQVSSSGNTIYF. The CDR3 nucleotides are TGTGCCAGCAGCGCCCAGGTCTCGAGCTCTGGAAACACCATATATTTT. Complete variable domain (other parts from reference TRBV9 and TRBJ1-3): DSGVTQTPKHLITATGQRVTLRCSPRSGDLSVYWYQQSLDQGLQFLIQYYNGEERAKGNILERFSAQQFPDLHSELNLSSLELGDSALYFCASSAQVSSSGNTIYFGEGSWLTVV.

Here the CDR3 DNA reads TGTGCCAGCAGCTTATTCTTGACAGCGAATTCACCCCTCCACTTT. Translating it yields CASSLFLTANSPLHF. The chain combines TRBV7-2 with TRBJ1-6, with a possible D match to TRBD1 (5 bases). Trimming pared 2 bases from V and 7 bases from J, leaving 12 bases between. Germline V lookup: CDR1 SGHTA, CDR2 FQGNSA. This CDR3 region has 15 residues.

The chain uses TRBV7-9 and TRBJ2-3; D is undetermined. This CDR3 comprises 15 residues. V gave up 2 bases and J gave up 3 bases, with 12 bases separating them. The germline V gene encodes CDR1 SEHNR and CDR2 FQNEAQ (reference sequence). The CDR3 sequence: CASSLFIVLTDTQYF. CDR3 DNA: TGTGCCAGCAGCTTATTTATAGTCTTGACAGATACGCAGTATTTT.

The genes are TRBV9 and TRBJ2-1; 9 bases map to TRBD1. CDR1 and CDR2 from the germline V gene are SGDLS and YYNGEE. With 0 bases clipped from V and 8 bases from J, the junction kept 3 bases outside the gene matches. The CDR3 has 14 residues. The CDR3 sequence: CASSVDRGPYEQFF. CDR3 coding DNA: TGTGCCAGCAGCGTAGACAGGGGGCCTTATGAGCAGTTCTTC.

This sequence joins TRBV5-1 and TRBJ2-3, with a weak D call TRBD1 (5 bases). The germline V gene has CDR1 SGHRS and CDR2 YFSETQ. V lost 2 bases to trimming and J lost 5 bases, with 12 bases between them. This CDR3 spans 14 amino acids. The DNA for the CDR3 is TGCGCCAGCAGCTTTCAGGGTTATCTAGATACGCAGTATTTT. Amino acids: CASSFQGYLDTQYF.

CDR3 nucleotide sequence: TGTGCCAGTAGTATTAGGAGGGGGCCCCCGGCTACTGAAGCTTTCTTT. Protein product: CASSIRRGPPATEAFF. The J gene is TRBJ1-1, the V gene TRBV19; 7 nucleotides align to TRBD1. V shed 3 bases, J shed 5 bases, and the junction held 12 bases outside the gene matches. Germline V lookup: CDR1 LNHDA, CDR2 SQIVND (reference sequence). The CDR3 covers 16 residues.

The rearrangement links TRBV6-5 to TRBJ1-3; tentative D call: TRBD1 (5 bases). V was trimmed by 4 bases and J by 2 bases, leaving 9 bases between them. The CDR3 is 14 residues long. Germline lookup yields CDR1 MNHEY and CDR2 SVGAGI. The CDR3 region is CASSWGGAGNTIYF. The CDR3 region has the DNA TGTGCCAGCAGTTGGGGCGGGGCTGGAAACACCATATATTTT.

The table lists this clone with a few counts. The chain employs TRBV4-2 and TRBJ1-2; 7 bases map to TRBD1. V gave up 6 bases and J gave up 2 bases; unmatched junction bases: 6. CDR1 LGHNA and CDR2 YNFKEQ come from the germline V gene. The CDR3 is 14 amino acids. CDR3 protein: CASSRDRENYGYTF. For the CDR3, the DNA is TGTGCCAGCAGTCGCGACAGGGAAAACTATGGCTACACCTTC.

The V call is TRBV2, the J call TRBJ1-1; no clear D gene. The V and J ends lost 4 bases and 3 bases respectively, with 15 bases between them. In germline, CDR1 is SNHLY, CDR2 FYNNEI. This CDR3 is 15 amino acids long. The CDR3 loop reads CASSGGELWDTEAFF. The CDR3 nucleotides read TGTGCCAGCAGTGGGGGAGAGCTCTGGGACACTGAAGCTTTCTTT.

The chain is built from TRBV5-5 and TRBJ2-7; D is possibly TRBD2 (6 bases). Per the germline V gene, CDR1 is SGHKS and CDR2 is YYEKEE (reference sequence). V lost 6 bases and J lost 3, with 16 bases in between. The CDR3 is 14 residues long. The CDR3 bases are TGTGCCAGCACCCGGGACTCGATCCGCTACGAGCAGTACTTC. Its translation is CASTRDSIRYEQYF.

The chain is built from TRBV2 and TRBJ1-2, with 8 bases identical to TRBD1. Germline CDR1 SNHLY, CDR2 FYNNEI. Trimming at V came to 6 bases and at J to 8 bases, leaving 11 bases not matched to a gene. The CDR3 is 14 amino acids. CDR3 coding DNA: TGTGCCAGCAGGGTCGACAGGGGAGGAGTAGGCTACACCTTC. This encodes CASRVDRGGVGYTF.

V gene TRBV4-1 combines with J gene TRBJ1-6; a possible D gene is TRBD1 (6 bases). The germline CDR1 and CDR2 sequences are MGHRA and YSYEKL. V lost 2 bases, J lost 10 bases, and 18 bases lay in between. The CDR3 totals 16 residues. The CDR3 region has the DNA TGCGCCAGCAGCCAATCAATCGCCAGGGGTCCCTCACCCCTCCACTTT. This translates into CASSQSIARGPSPLHF.

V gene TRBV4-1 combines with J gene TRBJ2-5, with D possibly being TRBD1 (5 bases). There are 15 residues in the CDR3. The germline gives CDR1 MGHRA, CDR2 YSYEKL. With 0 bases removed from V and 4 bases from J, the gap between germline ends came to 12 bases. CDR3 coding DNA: TGCGCCAGCAGCCAAGATGCTGACAGACTAGAGACCCAGTACTTC. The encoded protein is CASSQDADRLETQYF.

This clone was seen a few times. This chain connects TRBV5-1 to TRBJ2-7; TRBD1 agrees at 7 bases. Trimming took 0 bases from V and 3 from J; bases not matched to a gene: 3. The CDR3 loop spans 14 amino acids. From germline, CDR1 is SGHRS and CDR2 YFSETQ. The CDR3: CASSLEGGLYEQYF. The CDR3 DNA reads TGCGCCAGCAGCTTGGAAGGGGGCCTCTACGAGCAGTACTTC. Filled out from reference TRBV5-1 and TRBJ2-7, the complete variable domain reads KAGVTQTPRYLIKTRGQQVTLSCSPISGHRSVSWYQQTPGQGLQFLFEYFSETQRNKGNFPGRFSGRQFSNSRSEMNVSTLELGDSALYLCASSLEGGLYEQYFGPGTRLTVT.

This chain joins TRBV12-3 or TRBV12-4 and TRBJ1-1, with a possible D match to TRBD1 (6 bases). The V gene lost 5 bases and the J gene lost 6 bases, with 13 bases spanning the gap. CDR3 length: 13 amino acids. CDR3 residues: CASSPTGVPEAFF. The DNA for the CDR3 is TGTGCCAGCAGTCCGACAGGAGTCCCTGAAGCTTTCTTT.

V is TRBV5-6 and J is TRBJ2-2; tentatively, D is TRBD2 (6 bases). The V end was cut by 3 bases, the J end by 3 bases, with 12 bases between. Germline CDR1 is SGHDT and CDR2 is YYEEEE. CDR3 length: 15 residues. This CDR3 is CASSSPPGDTGELFF. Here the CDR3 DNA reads TGTGCCAGCAGCTCCCCTCCGGGGGACACCGGGGAGCTGTTTTTT.

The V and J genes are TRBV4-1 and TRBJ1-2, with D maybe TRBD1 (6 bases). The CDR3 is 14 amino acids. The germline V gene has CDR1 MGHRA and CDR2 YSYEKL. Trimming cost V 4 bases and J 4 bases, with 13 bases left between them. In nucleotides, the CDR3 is TGCGCCAGCAGCCTCTTACAGGGATTCTATGGCTACACCTTC. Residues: CASSLLQGFYGYTF.

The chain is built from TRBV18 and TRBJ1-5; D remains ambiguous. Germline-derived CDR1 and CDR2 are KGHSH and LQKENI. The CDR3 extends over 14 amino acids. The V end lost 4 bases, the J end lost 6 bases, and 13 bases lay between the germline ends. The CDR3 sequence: CASSLQEVSQPQHF. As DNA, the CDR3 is TGTGCCAGCTCACTCCAGGAAGTATCTCAGCCCCAGCATTTT.

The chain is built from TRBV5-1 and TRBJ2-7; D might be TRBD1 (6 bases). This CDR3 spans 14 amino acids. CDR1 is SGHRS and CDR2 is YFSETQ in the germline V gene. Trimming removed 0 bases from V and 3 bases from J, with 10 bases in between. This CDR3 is CASSLAGGLYEQYF. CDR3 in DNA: TGCGCCAGCAGCTTGGCTGGGGGCCTCTACGAGCAGTACTTC.

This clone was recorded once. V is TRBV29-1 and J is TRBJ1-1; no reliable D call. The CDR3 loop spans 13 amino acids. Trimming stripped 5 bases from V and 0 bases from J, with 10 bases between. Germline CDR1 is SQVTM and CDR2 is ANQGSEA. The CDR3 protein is CSVYGVMNTEAFF. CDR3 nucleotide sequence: TGCAGCGTTTATGGAGTCATGAACACTGAAGCTTTCTTT.

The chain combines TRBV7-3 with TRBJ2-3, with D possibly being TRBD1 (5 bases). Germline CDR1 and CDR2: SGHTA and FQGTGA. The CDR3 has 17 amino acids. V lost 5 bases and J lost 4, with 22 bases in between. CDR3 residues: CASSPHHRGISPDTQYF. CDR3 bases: TGTGCCAGCAGCCCCCATCATAGGGGCATAAGCCCAGATACGCAGTATTTT. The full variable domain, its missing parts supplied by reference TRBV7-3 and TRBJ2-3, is GAGVSQTPSNKVTEKGKYVELRCDPISGHTALYWYRQSLGQGPEFLIYFQGTGAADDSGLPNDRFFAVRPEGSVSTLKIQRTERGDSAVYLCASSPHHRGISPDTQYFGPGTRLTVL.

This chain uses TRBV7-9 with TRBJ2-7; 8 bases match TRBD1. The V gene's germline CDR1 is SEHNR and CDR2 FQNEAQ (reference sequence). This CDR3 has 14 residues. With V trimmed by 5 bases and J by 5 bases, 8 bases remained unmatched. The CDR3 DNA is TGTGCCAGCAGCCGCGGACAGGGACGGGACGAGCAGTACTTC. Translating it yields CASSRGQGRDEQYF.

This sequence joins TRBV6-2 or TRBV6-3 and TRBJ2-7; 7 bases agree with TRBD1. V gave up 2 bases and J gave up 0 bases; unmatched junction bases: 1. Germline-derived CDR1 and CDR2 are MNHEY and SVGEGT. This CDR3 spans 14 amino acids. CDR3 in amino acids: CASSYHRGSYEQYF. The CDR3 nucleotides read TGTGCCAGCAGTTACCACAGGGGCTCCTACGAGCAGTACTTC.

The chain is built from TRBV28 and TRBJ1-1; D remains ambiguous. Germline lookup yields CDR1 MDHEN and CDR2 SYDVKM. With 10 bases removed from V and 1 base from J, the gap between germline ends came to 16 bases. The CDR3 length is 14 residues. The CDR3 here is CATKAGGSNTEAFF. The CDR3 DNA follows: TGTGCCACCAAAGCAGGAGGGTCGAACACTGAAGCTTTCTTT. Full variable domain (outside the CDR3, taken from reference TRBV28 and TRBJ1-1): DVKVTQSSRYLVKRTGEKVFLECVQDMDHENMFWYRQDPGLGLRLIYFSYDVKMKEKGDIPEGYSVSREKKERFSLILESASTNQTSMYLCATKAGGSNTEAFFGQGTRLTVV.

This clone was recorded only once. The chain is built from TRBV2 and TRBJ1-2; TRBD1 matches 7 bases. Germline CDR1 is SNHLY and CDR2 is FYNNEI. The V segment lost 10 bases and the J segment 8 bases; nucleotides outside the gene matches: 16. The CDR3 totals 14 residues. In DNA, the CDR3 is TGTGCCACTAAGACAGGGACGGGGTTGGGCGGCTACACCTTC. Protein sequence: CATKTGTGLGGYTF. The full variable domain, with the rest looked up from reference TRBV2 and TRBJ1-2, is EPEVTQTPSHQVTQMGQEVILRCVPISNHLYFYWYRQILGQKVEFLVSFYNNEISEKSEIFDDQFSVERPDGSNFTLKIRSTKLEDSAMYFCATKTGTGLGGYTFGSGTRLTVV.

The CDR3 nucleotides are TGTGCCAGCAGCTTAGCGCAGGGGGGATGGGCTGAAGCTTTCTTT. This translates into CASSLAQGGWAEAFF. V and J are TRBV7-2 and TRBJ1-1, with TRBD1 matching over 7 bases. The CDR3 length is 15 residues. V lost 0 bases to trimming and J lost 6 bases; unmatched junction nucleotides: 7. Germline V lookup: CDR1 SGHTA, CDR2 FQGNSA. Looking up the rest from reference TRBV7-2 and TRBJ1-1 gives the full variable domain: GAGVSQSPSNKVTEKGKDVELRCDPISGHTALYWYRQSLGQGLEFLIYFQGNSAPDKSGLPSDRFSAERTGGSVSTLTIQRTQQEDSAVYLCASSLAQGGWAEAFFGQGTRLTVV.

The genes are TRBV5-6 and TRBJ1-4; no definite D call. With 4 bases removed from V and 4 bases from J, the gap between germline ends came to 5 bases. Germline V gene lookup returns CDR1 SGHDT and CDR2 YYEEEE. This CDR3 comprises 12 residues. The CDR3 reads CASSLGNEKLFF. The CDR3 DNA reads TGTGCCAGCAGCCTAGGTAATGAAAAACTGTTTTTT.

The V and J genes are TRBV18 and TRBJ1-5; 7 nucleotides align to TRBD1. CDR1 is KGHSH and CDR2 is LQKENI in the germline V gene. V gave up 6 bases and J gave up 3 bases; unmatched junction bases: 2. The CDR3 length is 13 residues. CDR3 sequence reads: CASSGQFNQPQHF. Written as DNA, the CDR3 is TGTGCCAGCTCGGGACAGTTCAATCAGCCCCAGCATTTT.

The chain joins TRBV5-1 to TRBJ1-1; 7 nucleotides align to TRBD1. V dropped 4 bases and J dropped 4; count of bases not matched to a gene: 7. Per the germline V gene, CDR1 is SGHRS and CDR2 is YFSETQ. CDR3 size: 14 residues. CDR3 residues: CASSGTGVTTEAFF. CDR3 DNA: TGCGCCAGCAGCGGCACAGGGGTGACCACTGAAGCTTTCTTT. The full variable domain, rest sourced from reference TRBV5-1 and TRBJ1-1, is KAGVTQTPRYLIKTRGQQVTLSCSPISGHRSVSWYQQTPGQGLQFLFEYFSETQRNKGNFPGRFSGRQFSNSRSEMNVSTLELGDSALYLCASSGTGVTTEAFFGQGTRLTVV.

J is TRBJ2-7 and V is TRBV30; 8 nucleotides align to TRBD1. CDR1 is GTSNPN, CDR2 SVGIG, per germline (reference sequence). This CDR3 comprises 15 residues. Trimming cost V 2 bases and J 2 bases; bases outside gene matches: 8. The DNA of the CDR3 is TGTGCCTGGAGTCACCGGACAGGGTGGACCTACGAGCAGTACTTC. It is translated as CAWSHRTGWTYEQYF. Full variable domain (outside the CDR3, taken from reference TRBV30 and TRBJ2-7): SQTIHQWPATLVQPVGSPLSLECTVEGTSNPNLYWYRQAAGRGLQLLFYSVGIGQISSEVPQNLSASRPQDRQFILSSKKLLLSDSGFYLCAWSHRTGWTYEQYFGPGTRLTVT.

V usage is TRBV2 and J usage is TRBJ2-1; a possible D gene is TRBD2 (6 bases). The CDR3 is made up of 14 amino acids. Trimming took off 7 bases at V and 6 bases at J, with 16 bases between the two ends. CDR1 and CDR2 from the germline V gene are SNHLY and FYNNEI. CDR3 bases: TGTGCCAGCAAAAGACTAGTTGGTGGCAATGAGCAGTTCTTC. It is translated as CASKRLVGGNEQFF.

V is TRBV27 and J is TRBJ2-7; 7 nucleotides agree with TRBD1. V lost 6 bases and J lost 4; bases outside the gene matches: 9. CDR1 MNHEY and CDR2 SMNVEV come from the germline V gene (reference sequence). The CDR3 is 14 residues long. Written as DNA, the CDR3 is TGTGCCAGCAGAAAGGGGGCCGAGTTGTACGAGCAGTACTTC. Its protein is CASRKGAELYEQYF.